Listed below are T cell receptor beta chains from one sample, sequenced in a study of T cell changes during pregnancy in multiple sclerosis. Sequencing was performed with immunoSEQ multiplex PCR; in TCRdb, only in-frame clones are kept and a portion is missing. The sample consists of tens of thousands of clones, approximately 93% of them appearing once. The material was peripheral blood, obtained in the second trimester of pregnancy. The receptors stem from a female donor with multiple sclerosis, enrolled in a pregnancy study. The CDR3 runs from the conserved cysteine through the conserved F or W. Each record gives: J gene, V gene, D gene, clone size, CDR3 DNA, CDR3 protein. D genes are given only for firm matches. Expanded clones get a size class; other rows say once, few or many, or leave the size out.

j_call: TRBJ2-1
v_call: TRBV6-4
d_call: TRBD1
clone_size: -
cdr3_nt: TGTGCCAGCAGGGAGGGACAGGGGGTCGATGAGCAGTTCTTC
cdr3_aa: CASREGQGVDEQFF

j_call: TRBJ2-7
v_call: TRBV4-3
d_call: -
clone_size: -
cdr3_nt: TGCGCCAGCAGCCAAGATCGGGGGGCGCTTGGCTACGAGCAGTACTTC
cdr3_aa: CASSQDRGALGYEQYF

j_call: TRBJ1-5
v_call: TRBV19
d_call: TRBD1
clone_size: -
cdr3_nt: TGTGCCAGTAGTGACAGGGTCGGGACCCAGCATTTT
cdr3_aa: CASSDRVGTQHF

j_call: TRBJ2-7
v_call: TRBV19
d_call: -
clone_size: -
cdr3_nt: TGTGCCAGTAGTATTGGGGCCGGGAGCCCTTCTGACGAGCAGTACTTC
cdr3_aa: CASSIGAGSPSDEQYF

j_call: TRBJ2-7
v_call: TRBV13
d_call: TRBD1
clone_size: -
cdr3_nt: TGTGCCAGCAGCTTCATAAGGACAGGGAAAAACGAGCAGTACTTC
cdr3_aa: CASSFIRTGKNEQYF

j_call: TRBJ2-3
v_call: TRBV6-5
d_call: -
clone_size: once
cdr3_nt: TGTGCCAGCAGTTCCGGGAATAAGGATACGCAGTATTTT
cdr3_aa: CASSSGNKDTQYF

j_call: TRBJ2-7
v_call: TRBV4-3
d_call: TRBD2
clone_size: -
cdr3_nt: TGCGCCAGCAGCCAAGCACTAGCGTCCTCCTACGAGCAGTACTTC
cdr3_aa: CASSQALASSYEQYF

j_call: TRBJ2-7
v_call: TRBV11-2
d_call: TRBD2
clone_size: -
cdr3_nt: TGTGCCAGCAGCGCCATAGCGGGGGACTTTGGGGAGCAGTACTTC
cdr3_aa: CASSAIAGDFGEQYF

j_call: TRBJ2-5
v_call: TRBV9
d_call: -
clone_size: -
cdr3_nt: TGTGCCAGCAGCGTAGACAGGGACCAAGAGACCCAGTACTTC
cdr3_aa: CASSVDRDQETQYF

j_call: TRBJ2-7
v_call: TRBV27
d_call: TRBD1
clone_size: -
cdr3_nt: TGTGCCAGCAGTCCAGGGGGAGCCTCCTACGAGCAGTACTTC
cdr3_aa: CASSPGGASYEQYF

j_call: TRBJ1-2
v_call: TRBV5-6
d_call: TRBD1
clone_size: -
cdr3_nt: TGTGCCAGCAGCTTGGACAGGGGTGGCTATGGCTACACCTTC
cdr3_aa: CASSLDRGGYGYTF

j_call: TRBJ2-1
v_call: TRBV25-1
d_call: -
clone_size: -
cdr3_nt: TGTGCCAGCAGTGAATACAGGGCGAATGAGCAGTTCTTC
cdr3_aa: CASSEYRANEQFF

j_call: TRBJ1-2
v_call: TRBV6-5
d_call: TRBD1
clone_size: -
cdr3_nt: TGTGCCAGCAGGGGTGAGGACAGGGGGTATGGCTACACCTTC
cdr3_aa: CASRGEDRGYGYTF

j_call: TRBJ1-5
v_call: TRBV19
d_call: -
clone_size: -
cdr3_nt: TGTGCCAGTAGTATACTGGACAGAGCGAGCAATCAGCCCCAGCATTTT
cdr3_aa: CASSILDRASNQPQHF

j_call: TRBJ2-1
v_call: TRBV27
d_call: TRBD2
clone_size: -
cdr3_nt: TGTGCCAGCAGTTTCGGTGCGGGGAGGGCAAACAATGAGCAGTTCTTC
cdr3_aa: CASSFGAGRANNEQFF

j_call: TRBJ2-2
v_call: TRBV21-1
d_call: -
clone_size: -
cdr3_nt: TGTGCCAGCAGCAAAGTGAGCGGTTGGGCCGGGGAGCTGTTTTTT
cdr3_aa: CASSKVSGWAGELFF

j_call: TRBJ2-7
v_call: TRBV9
d_call: TRBD1
clone_size: -
cdr3_nt: TGTGCCAGCAGCGTAGCTCTGACAGGGGGTATCTACGAGCAGTACTTC
cdr3_aa: CASSVALTGGIYEQYF

j_call: TRBJ1-2
v_call: TRBV4-3
d_call: TRBD1
clone_size: -
cdr3_nt: TGCGCCAGCAGCCAAGATCTAGGGACAGGGGCCGGCTATGGCTACACCTTC
cdr3_aa: CASSQDLGTGAGYGYTF

j_call: TRBJ1-1
v_call: TRBV2
d_call: -
clone_size: few
cdr3_nt: TGTGCCAGCCTTCTGAGGGAGAACACTGAAGCTTTCTTT
cdr3_aa: CASLLRENTEAFF

j_call: TRBJ2-7
v_call: TRBV5-6
d_call: TRBD2
clone_size: once
cdr3_nt: TGTGCCAGCAGCTTAACGGGACTAGCGGGTGGCGAGCAGTACTTC
cdr3_aa: CASSLTGLAGGEQYF

j_call: TRBJ2-5
v_call: TRBV7-2
d_call: TRBD2
clone_size: -
cdr3_nt: TGTGCCAGCAGCTTAGAAGCGGGACTAGCGCAGACCCAGTACTTC
cdr3_aa: CASSLEAGLAQTQYF

j_call: TRBJ1-1
v_call: TRBV5-4
d_call: -
clone_size: -
cdr3_nt: TGTGCCAGCAGCTCGGCGGGGTTAATTGAAGCTTTCTTT
cdr3_aa: CASSSAGLIEAFF

j_call: TRBJ2-2
v_call: TRBV2
d_call: -
clone_size: -
cdr3_nt: TGTGCCAGCAGTGTAAGGCCTCCCAGGGCCGGGGAGCTGTTTTTT
cdr3_aa: CASSVRPPRAGELFF

j_call: TRBJ1-5
v_call: TRBV11-1
d_call: -
clone_size: -
cdr3_nt: TGTGCCAGCAGCTCCCAGACAGTAAATCAGCCCCAGCATTTT
cdr3_aa: CASSSQTVNQPQHF

j_call: TRBJ2-1
v_call: TRBV7-2
d_call: TRBD2
clone_size: -
cdr3_nt: TGTGCCAGCAGCTTAGCGCCTAGCGGGTACAATGAGCAGTTCTTC
cdr3_aa: CASSLAPSGYNEQFF

j_call: TRBJ2-2
v_call: TRBV11-1
d_call: TRBD2
clone_size: -
cdr3_nt: TGTGCCAGCAGTAGCGGGAGGTTGAGCACCGGGGAGCTGTTTTTT
cdr3_aa: CASSSGRLSTGELFF

j_call: TRBJ1-1
v_call: TRBV14
d_call: -
clone_size: -
cdr3_nt: TGTGCCAGCAGCCCCCCGGGGGTAGGGGTCACTGAAGCTTTCTTT
cdr3_aa: CASSPPGVGVTEAFF

j_call: TRBJ2-7
v_call: TRBV29-1
d_call: TRBD1
clone_size: -
cdr3_nt: TGCAGCGTTGTAACAGGGGAAGTAACCTACGAGCAGTACTTC
cdr3_aa: CSVVTGEVTYEQYF

j_call: TRBJ2-7
v_call: TRBV7-9
d_call: TRBD2
clone_size: -
cdr3_nt: TGTGCCAGCAGCTTAGCCAGCGGGAGCTCCTACGAGCAGTACTTC
cdr3_aa: CASSLASGSSYEQYF

j_call: TRBJ1-5
v_call: TRBV28
d_call: -
clone_size: -
cdr3_nt: TGTGCCAGCAGTCAGGGGAATCAGCCCCAGCATTTT
cdr3_aa: CASSQGNQPQHF

j_call: TRBJ2-1
v_call: TRBV6-5
d_call: TRBD2
clone_size: -
cdr3_nt: TGTGCCAGCCAAATAGCGGGAGCGTACAATGAGCAGTTCTTC
cdr3_aa: CASQIAGAYNEQFF

j_call: TRBJ1-4
v_call: TRBV7-9
d_call: -
clone_size: -
cdr3_nt: TGTGCCAGCAGCCCCCACGTCAGTTCAACTAATGAAAAACTGTTTTTT
cdr3_aa: CASSPHVSSTNEKLFF

j_call: TRBJ2-1
v_call: TRBV9
d_call: -
clone_size: -
cdr3_nt: TGTGCCAGCAGCGTAGCTAGGGCTAGCGATGAGCAGTTCTTC
cdr3_aa: CASSVARASDEQFF

j_call: TRBJ2-7
v_call: TRBV5-4
d_call: -
clone_size: -
cdr3_nt: TGTGCCAGCAGCTTATCCGGGAGCATCTACGAGCAGTACTTC
cdr3_aa: CASSLSGSIYEQYF

j_call: TRBJ2-1
v_call: TRBV19
d_call: TRBD2
clone_size: -
cdr3_nt: TGTGCCAGTAGTATTTTGGGGGGGTTGTACAATGAGCAGTTCTTC
cdr3_aa: CASSILGGLYNEQFF

j_call: TRBJ1-1
v_call: TRBV6-5
d_call: TRBD1
clone_size: -
cdr3_nt: TGTGCCAGCAGGCGGACAGGTGCCGAAGCTTTCTTT
cdr3_aa: CASRRTGAEAFF

j_call: TRBJ1-1
v_call: TRBV27
d_call: -
clone_size: -
cdr3_nt: TGTGCCAGCAGTTCGAGGGAGCTTAACACTGAAGCTTTCTTT
cdr3_aa: CASSSRELNTEAFF

j_call: TRBJ1-1
v_call: TRBV7-9
d_call: -
clone_size: -
cdr3_nt: TGTGCCAGCAGCTTAGCTCAGACAGGGAACACTGAAGCTTTCTTT
cdr3_aa: CASSLAQTGNTEAFF

j_call: TRBJ1-1
v_call: TRBV27
d_call: TRBD1
clone_size: -
cdr3_nt: TGTGCCAGCAGTCCGACCGGAGGGGGCCCTCCAAGTGAGAACACTGAAGCTTTCTTT
cdr3_aa: CASSPTGGGPPSENTEAFF

j_call: TRBJ2-2
v_call: TRBV4-3
d_call: -
clone_size: -
cdr3_nt: TGCGCCAGCAGCCAAGAAAGAGTGTACACCGGGGAGCTGTTTTTT
cdr3_aa: CASSQERVYTGELFF

j_call: TRBJ2-7
v_call: TRBV5-5
d_call: TRBD2
clone_size: -
cdr3_nt: TGTGCCAGCAGCTTGGTAGTAGCGGGTTACGAGCAGTACTTC
cdr3_aa: CASSLVVAGYEQYF

j_call: TRBJ2-7
v_call: TRBV6-5
d_call: -
clone_size: -
cdr3_nt: TGTGCCAGCAGATATACAGGGAGCTCCTACGAGCAGTACTTC
cdr3_aa: CASRYTGSSYEQYF